The clone carrying this TCR beta chain showed up many times. The antigen is unknown. Germline is not matched at one junction end, which may reflect a read error. This CDR3 has 12 amino acids. The germline gives CDR1 MNHEY, CDR2 SVGEGT. These data come from a study of T-cell reconstitution after alpha-beta-depleted transplantation in children. Broader study findings: Reportedly, roughly two months post-transplant, alpha-beta T cells arose from several hundred expanded graft clones. In some patients, recipient T cells and intrathymic progenitors surviving conditioning explained high day-60 diversity.

Molecular barcoding with unique molecular identifiers was used for the TCRbeta library. TCRdb passed the PCR reads through MiXCR, listing each CDR3 protein once. Among about a million distinct CDR3 sequences, roughly 29% were seen once, and the ten largest hold over 25%. This material consisted of PBMCs, mostly from graft donor cells, taken 360 days after TCRalphabeta/CD19-depleted stem cell transplant. This rearrangement joins TRBV6-2 or TRBV6-3 to TRBJ2-5; D unresolved. This clonotype was obtained from a boy less than two years old who had a stem cell transplant for SCID, so the T cells may come from the graft donor. CDR3 amino acids: CASSYPQETQYF. In DNA, the CDR3 is TGCGCCAGCAGCTACCCTCAAGAGACCCAGTACTTC.